This T cell receptor beta chain comes out of a study of T cell responses to AZD1222 COVID-19 vaccine. Study findings and constraints: The donor cohort was predominantly white British with a female majority, and clonal diversity may have been underestimated. Baseline serostatus was positive in only a handful of AZD1222 recipients.

A word on this clone: Its antigen remains unknown.

The CDR3 is made up of 12 amino acids. Trimming pared 7 bases from V and 3 bases from J, leaving 9 bases between. Germline values: CDR1 LNHDA, CDR2 SQIVND (reference sequence). The assay was immunoSEQ multiplex PCR, and TCRdb's table has in-frame clones only and misses some. Here the sample spans around 110,000 clones, around 87% being singletons. The chain uses TRBV19 and TRBJ1-1; D is unresolved. The TCR sequence derives from an adult in good health. The sample here was peripheral blood, taken on day 0 of AZD1222 vaccination. The CDR3 loop reads CASTAADTEAFF. CDR3 DNA sequence: TGTGCCAGTACTGCAGCAGACACTGAAGCTTTCTTT. The entire variable domain, with the rest obtained from reference TRBV19 and TRBJ1-1, is as follows: DGGITQSPKYLFRKEGQNVTLSCEQNLNHDAMYWYRQDPGQGLRLIYYSQIVNDFQKGDIAEGYSVSREKKESFPLTVTSAQKNPTAFYLCASTAADTEAFFGQGTRLTVV.